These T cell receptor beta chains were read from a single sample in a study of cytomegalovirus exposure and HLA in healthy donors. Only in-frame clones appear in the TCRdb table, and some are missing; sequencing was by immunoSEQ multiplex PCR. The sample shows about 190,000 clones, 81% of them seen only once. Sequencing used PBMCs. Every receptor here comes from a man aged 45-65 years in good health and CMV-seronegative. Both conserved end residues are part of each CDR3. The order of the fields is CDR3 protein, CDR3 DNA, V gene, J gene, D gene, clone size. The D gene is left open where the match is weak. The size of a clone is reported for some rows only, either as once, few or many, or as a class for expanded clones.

CASSVRRAGSSYNEQFF	TGTGCCAGTAGTGTCCGTAGAGCGGGGAGCTCCTACAATGAGCAGTTCTTC	TRBV19	TRBJ2-1	TRBD2	.
CASSIVQKGYEQYF	TGTGCCAGTAGTATAGTGCAGAAGGGGTACGAGCAGTACTTC	TRBV19	TRBJ2-7	.	.
CASSLARDSVSNYGYTF	TGTGCCAGCAGCTTAGCTAGAGACAGCGTCTCTAACTATGGCTACACCTTC	TRBV11-2	TRBJ1-2	.	.
CASSHPGQGSKNIQYF	TGTGCCAGCAGCCACCCGGGACAGGGGTCCAAAAACATTCAGTACTTC	TRBV5-6	TRBJ2-4	TRBD1	.
CASSLVLLAGSYEQYF	TGTGCCAGCAGCTTAGTTCTCCTAGCGGGATCCTACGAGCAGTACTTC	TRBV11-2	TRBJ2-7	TRBD2	.
CASMRDSAYNEQFF	TGTGCCAGCATGAGGGACAGCGCCTACAATGAGCAGTTCTTC	TRBV2	TRBJ2-1	TRBD1	.
CASSTAGGRYEQYF	TGTGCCAGCAGCACCGCGGGGGGCCGGTACGAGCAGTACTTC	TRBV7-2	TRBJ2-7	TRBD2	.
CASSQGLAEYYEQYF	TGTGCCAGCAGCCAGGGACTCGCGGAATACTACGAGCAGTACTTC	TRBV7-9	TRBJ2-7	.	.
CASSLLEGGGGYEQYF	TGTGCCAGCAGCTTACTGGAGGGGGGGGGCGGGTACGAGCAGTACTTC	TRBV7-2	TRBJ2-7	.	.
CASSPGGVSYGYTF	TGCGCCAGCAGCCCGGGCGGGGTTAGCTATGGCTACACCTTC	TRBV5-1	TRBJ1-2	.	.
CASSGAAGGSTDTQYF	TGTGCCAGTAGTGGAGCTGCGGGGGGGAGCACAGATACGCAGTATTTT	TRBV19	TRBJ2-3	TRBD2	few
CASTVGGQETQYF	TGTGCCAGCACTGTGGGGGGGCAAGAGACCCAGTACTTC	TRBV27	TRBJ2-5	TRBD2	.
CASSLRTGPDNEQFF	TGCGCCAGCAGCTTGCGGACAGGGCCCGACAATGAGCAGTTCTTC	TRBV5-1	TRBJ2-1	TRBD1	.
CASSWGGAILEQFF	TGCGCCAGCAGCTGGGGGGGAGCTATCCTTGAGCAGTTCTTC	TRBV5-1	TRBJ2-1	TRBD2	.
CASRPTGSTGELFF	TGCGCCAGCAGGCCAACAGGGTCCACCGGGGAGCTGTTTTTT	TRBV4-3	TRBJ2-2	.	.
CASSSTRHPRGSSDEKLFF	TGTGCCAGCAGCTCCACAAGACATCCTCGGGGATCTTCTGATGAAAAACTGTTTTTT	TRBV7-9	TRBJ1-4	.	.
CASSSRSQGPLKETQYF	TGTGCCAGCAGCTCGCGCTCTCAGGGCCCCCTAAAAGAGACCCAGTACTTC	TRBV7-2	TRBJ2-5	.	few
CASSFQTTNTGELFF	TGTGCCAGCAGCTTCCAGACAACGAACACCGGGGAGCTGTTTTTT	TRBV11-3	TRBJ2-2	.	.
CASSPFSGGAEVKNIQYF	TGTGCCAGCAGCCCTTTTAGCGGGGGGGCTGAGGTCAAAAACATTCAGTACTTC	TRBV27	TRBJ2-4	TRBD2	.
CASSYSKAGAGNTIYF	TGTGCCAGCAGTTACTCGAAGGCAGGGGCTGGAAACACCATATATTTT	TRBV6-5	TRBJ1-3	.	.
CASSGLSHGGNDDYGYTF	TGTGCCAGCAGCGGATTATCCCACGGGGGGAACGACGACTATGGCTACACCTTC	TRBV7-9	TRBJ1-2	.	.
CASSQSATGYQETQYF	TGTGCCAGCAGCCAGTCAGCGACAGGGTACCAAGAGACCCAGTACTTC	TRBV4-2	TRBJ2-5	TRBD1	.
CASSSHRGSSYNEQFF	TGTGCCAGCAGCTCCCACAGGGGTAGCTCCTACAATGAGCAGTTCTTC	TRBV7-9	TRBJ2-1	TRBD1	.
CASSIEQNTEAFF	TGTGCCAGTAGTATAGAACAGAACACTGAAGCTTTCTTT	TRBV19	TRBJ1-1	.	.
CASSLIAGYEQYF	TGTGCCAGTAGTCTTATAGCGGGATACGAGCAGTACTTC	TRBV19	TRBJ2-7	TRBD2	.
CASSPGGTGELFF	TGTGCCAGCAGCCCTGGAGGTACCGGGGAGCTGTTTTTT	TRBV11-3	TRBJ2-2	.	.
CASSISAGNTEAFF	TGTGCCAGCAGTATCTCCGCCGGGAACACTGAAGCTTTCTTT	TRBV27	TRBJ1-1	.	once
CASSQSPDSSYNELFF	TGTGCCAGCAGCCAGAGCCCGGACAGCTCCTACAATGAGCTGTTCTTC	TRBV5-5	TRBJ2-1	.	once
CASSLSGGAPDTQYF	TGTGCCAGCAGCCTTAGCGGGGGGGCCCCAGATACGCAGTATTTT	TRBV7-3	TRBJ2-3	TRBD2	few
CASSMTSGGSSYNEQFF	TGCGCCAGCAGCATGACTAGCGGGGGGAGCTCCTACAATGAGCAGTTCTTC	TRBV5-1	TRBJ2-1	TRBD2	.
CASSQATGNLGNTIYF	TGCGCCAGCAGCCAAGCGACAGGGAACCTTGGAAACACCATATATTTT	TRBV4-1	TRBJ1-3	TRBD1	.
CASSQDYQGMDYGYTF	TGCGCCAGCAGCCAAGATTATCAGGGGATGGACTATGGCTACACCTTC	TRBV4-1	TRBJ1-2	.	.
CASSMQGRGRHEQFF	TGCGCCAGCAGCATGCAGGGCAGGGGTAGGCATGAGCAGTTCTTC	TRBV4-1	TRBJ2-1	.	.
CASSSLMTGREDTQYF	TGTGCCAGCAGCTCACTGATGACAGGGCGGGAAGATACGCAGTATTTT	TRBV5-6	TRBJ2-3	.	.
CAGSSYKGDYNSPLHF	TGTGCCGGCAGCTCCTATAAGGGAGATTATAATTCACCCCTCCACTTT	TRBV7-9	TRBJ1-6	.	.
CASSQGGTGTLEQYF	TGCGCCAGCAGCCAAGGCGGGACAGGTACCCTAGAGCAGTACTTC	TRBV4-1	TRBJ2-7	TRBD1	.
CASSYGLAGVWAGTQYF	TGTGCCAGCAGCTACGGACTAGCGGGGGTATGGGCGGGGACCCAGTACTTC	TRBV2	TRBJ2-5	TRBD2	.
CASKSRGSQETQYF	TGTGCCAGCAAGTCGCGGGGGTCTCAAGAGACCCAGTACTTC	TRBV6-5	TRBJ2-5	TRBD2	.
CASSSNPTSGGDTQYF	TGCGCCAGCAGCAGTAACCCAACTAGCGGGGGGGATACGCAGTATTTT	TRBV4-3	TRBJ2-3	TRBD2	once
CASSFYIRQRGSYEQYF	TGTGCCAGCAGTTTTTACATCCGTCAGCGGGGGTCCTACGAGCAGTACTTC	TRBV13	TRBJ2-7	TRBD2	.
CASRRQGDQPQHF	TGTGCCAGCAGAAGACAGGGGGACCAGCCCCAGCATTTT	TRBV27	TRBJ1-5	TRBD1	.
CASSTVGGLSYEQYF	TGTGCCAGCAGTACCGTGGGGGGACTATCCTACGAGCAGTACTTC	TRBV7-2	TRBJ2-7	TRBD2	.
CASSPQTGSGNTIYF	TGTGCCAGCAGTCCCCAGACAGGCTCTGGAAACACCATATATTTT	TRBV6-5	TRBJ1-3	.	once
CASSTRQGINQPQHF	TGTGCCAGCAGTACCCGACAGGGGATTAATCAGCCCCAGCATTTT	TRBV28	TRBJ1-5	TRBD1	.
CASSYSGGVTEAFF	TGTGCCAGCAGTTACTCAGGAGGGGTGACTGAAGCTTTCTTT	TRBV6-5	TRBJ1-1	.	.
CASSDWSSGHEQFF	TGTGCCAGCAGTGATTGGTCTAGCGGCCATGAGCAGTTCTTC	TRBV6-1	TRBJ2-1	TRBD2	once
CASSQGSGEKLFF	TGTGCCAGCTCCCAGGGGTCGGGGGAAAAACTGTTTTTT	TRBV25-1	TRBJ1-4	.	few
CASTTPGMNTEAFF	TGTGCCAGCACCACACCAGGGATGAACACTGAAGCTTTCTTT	TRBV7-8	TRBJ1-1	.	.
CASSLESGRYEQYF	TGTGCCAGCAGCTTAGAGAGTGGGCGCTACGAGCAGTACTTC	TRBV7-8	TRBJ2-7	.	.
CAIGAGDRGLKGNQPQHF	TGTGCCATCGGGGCAGGGGACAGGGGGCTAAAAGGCAATCAGCCCCAGCATTTT	TRBV10-3	TRBJ1-5	TRBD1	few
CASRGGPGNNYGYTF	TGTGCCAGCAGGGGGGGGCCAGGAAATAACTATGGCTACACCTTC	TRBV6-4	TRBJ1-2	.	.
CASSIENNEKLFF	TGTGCCAGTAGTATTGAGAATAATGAAAAACTGTTTTTT	TRBV19	TRBJ1-4	.	few
CSSSLEVLAGGPWETQYF	TGTTCCAGCAGCTTAGAAGTACTAGCGGGGGGGCCTTGGGAGACCCAGTACTTC	TRBV7-9	TRBJ2-5	TRBD2	.
CASSLDSRSGNTIYF	TGTGCCAGCAGCTTGGACAGCCGCTCTGGAAACACCATATATTTT	TRBV5-4	TRBJ1-3	.	once
CAIRPDRLNYEQYF	TGTGCCATCAGGCCTGACAGGTTAAACTACGAGCAGTACTTC	TRBV10-3	TRBJ2-7	.	.
CATSKPIAGDAEQYF	TGTGCCACCTCTAAGCCCATAGCGGGGGATGCCGAGCAGTACTTC	TRBV15	TRBJ2-7	TRBD2	.
CASSLGVGVQGEKTF	TGTGCCAGCAGTTTGGGCGTTGGGGTGCAGGGTGAAAAAACCTTC	TRBV6-5	TRBJ1-2	.	.
CASSEARGPGAFF	TGCGCCAGCAGTGAGGCCAGGGGGCCAGGAGCTTTCTTT	TRBV10-1	TRBJ1-1	TRBD1	once
CASSWGQGTGELFF	TGTGCCAGTAGTTGGGGGCAGGGCACCGGGGAGCTGTTTTTT	TRBV19	TRBJ2-2	.	.
CASSEPGAEIGELFF	TGTGCCAGCAGTGAACCAGGGGCCGAGATCGGGGAGCTGTTTTTT	TRBV2	TRBJ2-2	.	.